This T cell receptor (beta chain) was sequenced for a study of blood T cell repertoires in COVID-19. J was trimmed by 7 bases and V by 6 bases; bases with no gene match: 5. CDR3 length: 13 residues. Germline V lookup: CDR1 SEHNR, CDR2 FQNEAQ (reference sequence). TCRdb's copy holds only in-frame clones and misses some; the assay was immunoSEQ multiplex PCR. The table has about 160,000 clones, 70% to 90% seen once. The rearrangement links TRBV7-9 to TRBJ2-1; 8 bases match TRBD1. The sequenced material came from peripheral blood. This clonotype was sampled from a man of 80 years or more with COVID-19, enrolled during active disease. CDR3 in amino acids: CASSPDRANEQFF. The CDR3 coding sequence is TGTGCCAGCAGTCCGGACAGGGCGAATGAGCAGTTCTTC.